A selection of T cell receptor beta chains follows, all from one sample in a study of cytomegalovirus exposure and HLA in healthy donors. The method was immunoSEQ multiplex PCR; TCRdb's version includes in-frame clones alone and lacks a portion of them. The sample holds 150,000 to 200,000 clones, about 75% seen once. The material sequenced was PBMCs. Receptors originate from a young man in good health and CMV-seropositive. Each CDR3 is given with its conserved first and last residue. Each record gives: CDR3 length, V gene, CDR3 protein.

>16|TRBV7-3
CASSPLSGGRTDTQYF
>13|TRBV27
CASSLSPGDTQYF
>15|TRBV2
CASSGGQGDTGELFF
>19|TRBV30
CAWTYWTSGGGWGQETQYF
>14|TRBV5-1
CASSLGGTGDTQYF
>15|TRBV4-1
CASSQGPGQVGPQHF
>14|TRBV11-2
CASSPRTNTGELFF
>13|TRBV11-2
CASRRAGDTEAFF
>15|TRBV6-1
CASSEGEQGRYGYTF
>12|TRBV18
CASSPDRNGYTF
>16|TRBV5-4
CASRQISGPSTDTQYF
>14|TRBV6-1
CASSRTAEGQEAFF
>16|TRBV25-1
CASSEPGDRIGSEAFF
>15|TRBV11-3
CASSLVKEGHQPQHF
>13|TRBV27
CASSTSEGETQYF
>18|TRBV4-1
CASSPLFSLAGGPNEQFF
>16|TRBV5-4
CASSPGGGRNTGELFF
>12|TRBV11-3
CASQGGNTEAFF
>12|TRBV28
CASRGNSRGYTF
>13|TRBV2
CASSVGVREKLFF
>17|TRBV30
CAWSTGQGGFGNQPQHF
>14|TRBV5-8
CASSPGQGSEKLFF
>16|TRBV7-2
CASSFAGAGGANVLTF
>14|TRBV6-5
CASSPGQETFRAFF
>11|TRBV30
CAWSRTGELFF
>15|TRBV19
CASSTRDRGNYGYTF
>16|TRBV5-1
CASSRLQTGAGNTIYF
>17|TRBV5-4
CASSPSLAGVAAGELFF
>12|TRBV12-5
CASIEGITEAFF
>14|TRBV6-1
CASSDYQGVTEAFF
>14|TRBV6-1
CASLGRGQKETQYF
>14|TRBV7-9
CASSGLDPKETQYF
>11|TRBV7-9
CASSSDYGYTF
>17|TRBV5-1
CASSFGSIQRYNSPLHF
>15|TRBV6-1
CASSEFGGRGAEQFF
>15|TRBV2
CASSLTGGDTGELFF
>14|TRBV2
CASTGTQGYNEQFF
>16|TRBV11-2
CASSLPSGGFSDTQYF
>13|TRBV5-4
CASSLDRGYGYTF
>14|TRBV7-9
CASSPGGGSYGYTF
>14|TRBV29-1
CSDEAGVIYNEQFF
>13|TRBV7-2
CASSVEQNQPQHF
>16|TRBV7-9
CASSLGRGGINEKLFF
>13|TRBV6-5
CASSYSEGTEAFF
>14|TRBV5-1
CASSRGGSTGELFF
>16|TRBV5-4
CASSLGRQGANYGYTF
>14|TRBV11-2
CASSLAGVGTEAFF
>20|TRBV5-1
CASSLGPLASGGLNTGELFF
>13|TRBV6-1
CASSEGGGETQYF
>18|TRBV30
CAWSGIAGGQNIYNEQFF
>15|TRBV6-1
CASSQDWISGNTIYF
>16|TRBV5-1
CASSSKLGQGNYGYTF
>14|TRBV6-1
CASSWTGVTGELFF
>11|TRBV6-5
CASTQGETQYF
>14|TRBV19
CASNQRGMQETQYF
>13|TRBV7-7
CASSLREDTEAFF
>13|TRBV30
CAWTGAGNYGYTF